These T cell receptor beta chains were read from a single sample in a study of CD8 T cells in Susac syndrome. TCRdb independently ran MiXCR on the immunoSEQ multiplex PCR reads; one entry per CDR3 protein. The repertoire consists of 200,000 to 250,000 distinct CDR3 sequences, with roughly 96% occurring once and the leading ten covering less than 0.095%. The sample consisted of CD4+ T cells from PBMCs. The receptors were sampled from a human donor with multiple sclerosis. Both conserved end residues are part of each CDR3. Fields, in order: D gene, J gene, V gene, CDR3 protein, CDR3 DNA. A D gene is named only where the DNA matches it firmly.

>-|TRBJ2-2|TRBV4-2
CASSILGGVNTGELFF
TGTGCCAGCAGCATCTTGGGAGGAGTGAACACCGGGGAGCTGTTTTTT
>-|TRBJ1-2|TRBV29-1
CSVDEPQGPYGYTF
TGCAGCGTTGATGAGCCTCAGGGCCCCTATGGCTACACCTTC
>-|TRBJ2-3|TRBV20-1
CSARRQSFDTQYF
TGCAGTGCTAGAAGACAGTCGTTCGATACGCAGTATTTT
>-|TRBJ1-1|TRBV2
CASSVYRERTTEAFF
TGTGCCAGCAGTGTCTACAGGGAAAGGACCACTGAAGCTTTCTTT
>TRBD2|TRBJ2-3|TRBV5-1
CASSLIAGDRTDTQYF
TGCGCCAGCAGCTTAATAGCGGGAGACAGAACAGATACGCAGTATTTT
>TRBD2|TRBJ2-1|TRBV29-1
CSVEVLAGYNEQFF
TGCAGCGTTGAAGTTCTAGCGGGGTACAATGAGCAGTTCTTC
>-|TRBJ1-1|TRBV5-1
CASIGPAGATEAFF
TGCGCCAGCATCGGGCCTGCTGGGGCCACTGAAGCTTTCTTT
>-|TRBJ1-1|TRBV20-1
CSATDSLNTEAFF
TGCAGTGCTACTGACAGCCTGAACACTGAAGCTTTCTTT
>TRBD1|TRBJ2-6|TRBV3-1
CASSRTGRGANVLTF
TGTGCCAGCAGCAGGACAGGACGAGGGGCCAACGTCCTGACTTTC
>-|TRBJ2-2|TRBV29-1
CSVTQGTGELFF
TGCAGCGTTACACAGGGTACCGGGGAGCTGTTTTTT
>-|TRBJ2-6|TRBV5-1
CASSRGGPTSGANVLTF
TGCGCCAGCTCACGGGGCGGGCCAACCTCTGGGGCCAACGTCCTGACTTTC
>-|TRBJ2-6|TRBV11-1
CASSDPTEISTSAGANVLTF
TGTGCCAGCAGCGATCCTACAGAGATAAGTACCTCCGCTGGGGCCAACGTCCTGACTTTC
>-|TRBJ1-1|TRBV18
CASSLNGRNPMNTEAFF
TGTGCCAGCTCACTTAACGGGCGGAATCCCATGAACACTGAAGCTTTCTTT
>TRBD1|TRBJ2-1|TRBV19
CASKAGGVDEQFF
TGTGCCAGTAAGGCAGGGGGCGTGGATGAGCAGTTCTTC
>-|TRBJ2-7|TRBV9
CASSVPPTVYEQYF
TGTGCCAGCAGCGTACCCCCGACCGTGTACGAGCAGTACTTC
>TRBD2|TRBJ2-3|TRBV18
CASSPLLAGATDTQYF
TGTGCCAGCTCACCGTTACTAGCGGGGGCCACAGATACGCAGTATTTT
>-|TRBJ1-1|TRBV5-6
CASSRSNTEAFF
TGTGCCAGCAGCCGATCCAACACTGAAGCTTTCTTT